Below are 22 T cell receptor beta chains sequenced from a single sample in a study of beta chain features in type 1 diabetes. General study results and limits: Across all four CD4+ subsets, people with type 1 diabetes showed modestly shorter TCRB CDR3s.

Their antigens are not known. Since all of the isolated RNA was reverse transcribed, expressed TCRB transcripts were what got sequenced. TCRdb's table, derived via immunoSEQ multiplex PCR, lists solely in-frame clones and lacks some. The table records 600,000 to 700,000 clones, roughly an eighth of them present only once. Source material: naive CD4+ T cells from blood. The source of these receptors is a man in his late teens or twenties with type 1 diabetes.

The chain has TRBV30 and TRBJ1-2; D is unresolved. The CDR3 runs to 13 residues. Trimming cost V 0 bases and J 8 bases, with 13 bases left between them. Germline V CDR1 and CDR2: GTSNPN, SVGIG (reference sequence). The CDR3 region has the DNA TGTGCCTGGAGTGTCTCTTCCCTGGAAGGCTACACCTTC. Translation: CAWSVSSLEGYTF.

This clone has a handful of counts. The CDR3 spells CASSIGSTGANVLTF. DNA of the CDR3: TGTGCCAGTAGTATAGGGTCAACTGGGGCCAACGTCCTGACTTTC. The chain carries TRBV19 and TRBJ2-6; D unresolved. The length of the CDR3 is 15 residues. Between the trimmed V and J ends, which lost 1 base and 2 bases, there was a span of 6 bases. Germline V gives CDR1 LNHDA, CDR2 SQIVND (reference sequence).

V usage is TRBV25-1 and J usage is TRBJ1-4, with 7 bases matching TRBD1. The V gene's germline CDR1 is MGHDK and CDR2 SYGVNS. The CDR3 covers 17 residues. J lost 5 bases, V lost 5 bases, and 14 bases had no gene match. The CDR3 DNA is TGTGCCAGCAGTTCGATTCGCGGGGACAGCTCAAATGAAAAACTGTTTTTT. It translates to CASSSIRGDSSNEKLFF.

J is TRBJ1-2 and V is TRBV6-1; D remains unclear. The CDR3 length is 15 residues. Trimming left V 4 bases short and J 2 bases short, with 14 bases between. CDR1 MNHNS and CDR2 SASEGT come from the germline V gene. CDR3 protein: CASSATPKQNYGYTF. The CDR3, as DNA: TGTGCCAGCAGTGCCACCCCGAAACAGAACTATGGCTACACCTTC.

As regards this clone: At one boundary the junction diverges from the germline segment, which might be a read error. This chain links TRBV7-7 with TRBJ2-7; no definite D call. Germline V gives CDR1 SSHAT, CDR2 FNYEAQ (reference sequence). CDR3 length: 13 amino acids. CDR3 in amino acids: CASSQTVGNEQYF. The CDR3, as DNA: TGTGCTAGCAGTCAAACAGTGGGGAACGAGCAGTACTTC. The full variable domain, in which reference TRBV7-7 and TRBJ2-7 provide the parts outside the CDR3, is GAGVSQSPRYKVTKRGQDVTLRCDPISSHATLYWYQQALGQGPEFLTYFNYEAQPDKSGLPSDRFSAERPEGSISTLTIQRTEQRDSAMYRCASSQTVGNEQYFGPGTRLTVT.

This clone was recorded a few times. The gene calls are TRBV18 and TRBJ2-1, with D perhaps assigned TRBD1 or TRBD2 (5 bases each). The CDR3 is 13 residues long. Germline V gives CDR1 KGHSH, CDR2 LQKENI. The V end lost 3 bases, the J end lost 10 bases, and 13 bases lay between the germline ends. This CDR3 reads CASSPGTLREQFF. The CDR3 DNA sequence: TGTGCCAGCTCACCCGGGACCCTACGGGAGCAGTTCTTC.

Only a few counts were recorded for this clone. The CDR3 spells CASSFKGGTEAFF. The CDR3 region has the DNA TGTGCCAGCAGCTTCAAGGGAGGCACTGAAGCTTTCTTT. The chain employs TRBV7-9 and TRBJ1-1; no reliable D call. The CDR3 totals 13 residues. V lost 3 bases to trimming and J lost 4 bases, with 9 bases between them. Germline CDR1 and CDR2: SEHNR and FQNEAQ (reference sequence).

The V gene is TRBV27, the J gene TRBJ1-1; D might be TRBD1 (6 bases). The CDR3 has 14 amino acids. Deletions cut 5 bases from V and 11 bases from J, with 21 bases between. Germline V gene sequence: CDR1 MNHEY, CDR2 SMNVEV (reference sequence). The CDR3 DNA is TGTGCCAGCAGTACTAGCCTCGGGGCTAGGGGGGCTTTCTTT. Its translation: CASSTSLGARGAFF.

This clone was observed a few times. The chain employs TRBV6-5 and TRBJ1-1; no clear D. From germline, CDR1 is MNHEY and CDR2 SVGAGI. Trimming cost V 0 bases and J 0 bases, with 8 bases left between them. CDR3 length: 15 amino acids. The CDR3 nucleotides read TGTGCCAGCAGTTACTCTGGCAGACTGAACACTGAAGCTTTCTTT. Translating it yields CASSYSGRLNTEAFF.

The chain is built from TRBV7-9 and TRBJ2-3; 9 nucleotides match TRBD2. CDR3 length: 16 residues. Trimming removed 1 base from V and 1 base from J; junction bases left unmatched: 3. Per the germline V gene, CDR1 is SEHNR and CDR2 is FQNEAQ (reference sequence). As DNA, the CDR3 is TGTGCCAGCAGCTTAGGGTCTAGCGGGGGCACAGATACGCAGTATTTT. As protein: CASSLGSSGGTDTQYF.

V gene TRBV5-1 combines with J gene TRBJ2-3; D remains ambiguous. Germline values: CDR1 SGHRS, CDR2 YFSETQ. CDR3 length: 19 residues. V lost 1 base and J 6 bases, leaving 27 bases between the germline ends. CDR3 residues: CASSLPHRVRDPRRDTQYF. CDR3 bases: TGCGCCAGCAGCTTGCCCCATAGGGTTCGAGACCCCCGAAGGGATACGCAGTATTTT. Full variable domain (remainder filled in from reference TRBV5-1 and TRBJ2-3): KAGVTQTPRYLIKTRGQQVTLSCSPISGHRSVSWYQQTPGQGLQFLFEYFSETQRNKGNFPGRFSGRQFSNSRSEMNVSTLELGDSALYLCASSLPHRVRDPRRDTQYFGPGTRLTVL.

This clone was detected a few times. V and J are TRBV5-4 and TRBJ2-1; weak D call: TRBD2 (6 bases). Germline-derived CDR1 and CDR2 are SGHNT and YYREEE (reference sequence). V was cut by 0 bases and J by 4 bases, with 14 bases left in between. There are 16 residues in the CDR3. This CDR3 is CASSLAGVNMYNEQFF. The CDR3 DNA is TGTGCCAGCAGCTTGGCGGGGGTCAATATGTACAATGAGCAGTTCTTC.

CDR3 sequence: CASSETGNQPQHF. The CDR3, as DNA: TGTGCCAGCAGCGAGACTGGGAATCAGCCCCAGCATTTT. The chain is built from TRBV6-1 and TRBJ1-5; unclear D gene. The CDR3 has 13 amino acids. The ends were cut back, 6 bases at V and 4 bases at J, with 10 bases in the middle. Germline V gene data show CDR1 as MNHNS and CDR2 as SASEGT.

This clone occurred a few times. The chain is built from TRBV13 and TRBJ2-1, with D unresolved. Trimming shortened V by 4 bases and J by 4 bases, and 14 bases separated the two germline ends. Germline V gene lookup returns CDR1 PRHDT and CDR2 FYEKMQ (reference sequence). The CDR3 is made up of 15 amino acids. The CDR3 region has the DNA TGTGCCAGCAGCTCCGAGGTCCTCCTATACAATGAGCAGTTCTTC. Translation: CASSSEVLLYNEQFF.

This clone appeared a few times. CDR3 region: CASSRHRVETQYF. DNA of the CDR3: TGTGCCAGCAGCAGACACAGGGTTGAGACCCAGTACTTC. The chain is built from TRBV21-1 and TRBJ2-5; the table assigns TRBD1, which was not confirmed against the DNA. TRBV21-1 is shown as a pseudogene. This CDR3 spans 13 amino acids.

This chain links TRBV30 with TRBJ2-7; 11 bases match TRBD2. Looked up from germline, CDR1 is GTSNPN and CDR2 is SVGIG (reference sequence). CDR3 length: 15 amino acids. V gave up 0 bases and J gave up 3 bases; unmatched junction bases: 4. CDR3 bases: TGTGCCTGGAGTGTCTCTAGCGGGGGGTACTACGAGCAGTACTTC. Translation gives CAWSVSSGGYYEQYF.

This clone was observed a handful of times. The V and J genes are TRBV6-6 and TRBJ2-7; D remains ambiguous. V was pared by 5 bases and J by 7 bases, with 12 bases between. The CDR3 extends over 12 amino acids. The V gene's germline CDR1 is MNHNY and CDR2 SVGAGI (reference sequence). The CDR3 nucleotides read TGTGCCAGCAGTCTACCCCAGGAGGAGCAGTACTTC. This sequence encodes CASSLPQEEQYF.

The CDR3 sequence: CASSDGSYGYTF. CDR3 DNA sequence: TGTGCCAGCAGTGACGGCAGCTATGGCTACACCTTC. V usage is TRBV6-4 and J usage is TRBJ1-2; no definite D call. Germline V lookup: CDR1 MRHNA, CDR2 SNTAGT. Trimming took off 2 bases at V and 4 bases at J, with 5 bases between the two ends. The CDR3 consists of 12 residues.

The sample holds a few counts of this clone. The rearrangement links TRBV29-1 to TRBJ2-7; TRBD1 aligns across 8 bases. Germline-derived CDR1 and CDR2 are SQVTM and ANQGSEA. The CDR3 has 15 amino acids. CDR3 nucleotides: TGCAGTACTGGGGAACCGGACAGGGTTCCCTACGAGCAGTACTTC. It yields the protein CSTGEPDRVPYEQYF.

The chain has TRBV6-5 and TRBJ1-2; 8 bases agree with TRBD1. V dropped 0 bases and J dropped 3; count of bases not matched to a gene: 6. The CDR3 sequence is 16 residues long. The germline gives CDR1 MNHEY, CDR2 SVGAGI. CDR3: CASSYSSGGVDYGYTF. DNA for the CDR3: TGTGCCAGCAGTTACTCTTCAGGGGGCGTCGACTATGGCTACACCTTC.

The rearrangement joins TRBV10-2 to TRBJ1-2; 9 nucleotides align to TRBD1. From germline, CDR1 is WSHSY and CDR2 SAAADI. With 0 bases clipped from V and 8 bases from J, the junction kept 7 bases outside the gene matches. The CDR3 is 15 amino acids. The CDR3 is CASSESQQGAGGYTF. CDR3 in DNA: TGCGCCAGCAGTGAGTCACAACAGGGGGCTGGAGGCTACACCTTC.

This chain connects TRBV11-2 to TRBJ1-2; D is unclear. The V and J ends lost 3 bases and 7 bases respectively, with 15 bases between them. This CDR3 comprises 14 residues. The germline V gene has CDR1 SGHAT and CDR2 FQNNGV. CDR3 in amino acids: CASSFAGSERGYTF. The CDR3 nucleotides read TGTGCCAGCAGCTTCGCAGGAAGCGAGCGTGGCTACACCTTC.